This TCR beta chain was sequenced during a study of molecular identifiers for immune sequencing clone quantification. MiXCR was run by TCRdb on the PCR reads, yielding one entry per CDR3 protein. Of around 460,000 distinct CDR3 sequences listed, 20% to 25% were seen once; the top ten hold roughly 0.81%. Trimming took 1 base from V and 4 from J, leaving 16 bases between them. The CDR3 runs to 16 residues. Germline-derived CDR1 and CDR2 are KGHSY and FQNENV. This clonotype appeared a few times. The V call is TRBV16, the J call TRBJ1-1; D possibly corresponds to TRBD1 (6 bases). This receptor was identified in a human donor in good health. Some libraries in this study had Jurkat cell RNA spiked in. The sequenced sample consisted of naive CD8+ T cells from blood, with Jurkat cell RNA spiked in. Subset meaning: FACS-sorted CD8+CD4-CCR7+CD45RA+ naive T cells. This chain's CDR3 is CASSQYIQGRATEAFF. CDR3 bases: TGTGCCAGCAGCCAATATATTCAGGGGCGAGCCACTGAAGCTTTCTTT.